The following is a TCR beta chain sequence with its context. The data stem from a study of glioma-infiltrating T cells after dendritic cell vaccination. About the study: Samples are from glioblastoma patients in Phase I and II dendritic cell vaccine trials.

Clones were sequenced by immunoSEQ multiplex PCR, and TCRdb holds only the in-frame ones, with some missing. In the table there are under 100,000 clones, about 84% of which are singletons. The CDR3 runs 15 residues. With 6 bases clipped from V and 3 bases from J, the junction kept 4 bases outside the gene matches. Germline V gives CDR1 SNHLY, CDR2 FYNNEI. No glioblastoma patient carried an isocitrate dehydrogenase mutation. Before vaccination, two weeks after the third vaccination, and at progression, PBMC were collected. J is TRBJ2-4 and V is TRBV2; 11 positions match TRBD1. This clonotype originated in a human donor with glioblastoma. The source was blood, collected before dendritic cell vaccination. The CDR3 DNA is TGTGCCAGCAGGGACAGGGGGCTTGACAAAAACATTCAGTACTTC. Translation gives CASRDRGLDKNIQYF.